The rows below give T cell receptor beta chains drawn from one sample of a study of blood T cells in healthy people across ages. TCRdb called the 5' RACE reads again in MiXCR, with one record for every CDR3 protein. This table holds about 900,000 distinct CDR3 sequences, 60% to 80% found once. The specimen was blood. These receptors originate from a man in his thirties or forties in good health. Both conserved end residues are part of each CDR3. D genes are given only for firm matches. Size tells how often a clone was seen (once, few, many) or the class of an expanded clone, and some rows leave it out.

V	D	size	J	DNA	CDR3
TRBV2	-	-	TRBJ1-2	TGTGCCAGCAGTGAAGCTACAGATAACTATGGCTACACCTTC	CASSEATDNYGYTF
TRBV28	TRBD2	-	TRBJ2-1	TGTGCCAGCAGTTCAAGCGGGGGGGTGGTCAATGAGCAGTTCTTC	CASSSSGGVVNEQFF
TRBV7-9	-	-	TRBJ1-2	TGTGCCAGCAGCGCTTATGGCTACACCTTC	CASSAYGYTF
TRBV6-5	-	few	TRBJ2-6	TGTGCCAGCAGTTACTCGTCCCGGGCTGGGGCCAACGTCCTGACTTTC	CASSYSSRAGANVLTF
TRBV5-1	-	-	TRBJ2-5	TGCGCCAGCAGCGTGAGTGGGGGTGTGACCCAGTACTTC	CASSVSGGVTQYF
TRBV10-3	TRBD2	-	TRBJ2-7	TGTGCCATCAGTGAGCCCCTAGCGGGGATCAACGAGCAGTACTTC	CAISEPLAGINEQYF
TRBV7-2	TRBD2	few	TRBJ2-5	TGTGCCAGCAGCAACAGACTAGCGGGGATGCAAGAGACCCAGTACTTC	CASSNRLAGMQETQYF
TRBV21-1	-	-	TRBJ2-1	TGTGCCAGCAGCAAAGCGTGGGACAGGGGGCGAAATGAGCAGTTCTTC	CASSKAWDRGRNEQFF
TRBV7-9	-	few	TRBJ2-3	TGTGCCAGCAGCCCGTCCCACGTAGACACAGATACGCAGTATTTT	CASSPSHVDTDTQYF
TRBV20-1	TRBD2	-	TRBJ2-3	TGCAGTGCTAGAGATCAAACGGGACTACGCACAGATACGCAGTATTTT	CSARDQTGLRTDTQYF
TRBV6-1	-	-	TRBJ1-2	TGTGCCAGCAGTGAATATCTGGTTAACTATGGCTACACCTTC	CASSEYLVNYGYTF
TRBV29-1	-	-	TRBJ2-3	TGCAGCGTTGATGTGTCAGGCAGGGGTTCAGATACGCAGTATTTT	CSVDVSGRGSDTQYF
TRBV6-6	TRBD1	-	TRBJ2-5	TGTGCCAGCACCGCGTGGACAGGGGTTGGAGAGACCCAGTACTTC	CASTAWTGVGETQYF
TRBV12-3/TRBV12-4	-	-	TRBJ2-5	TGTGCCAGCAATGGGGGGGGCAGAGAGACCCAGTACTTC	CASNGGGRETQYF
TRBV29-1	TRBD1	-	TRBJ2-5	TGCAGCGTGGAGGGACAGGGGGCAAACAATGAGCAGTACTTC	CSVEGQGANNEQYF
TRBV7-2	-	-	TRBJ2-3	TGTGCCAGCAGCCGTGGGGGGGCAGGCACAGATACGCAGTATTTT	CASSRGGAGTDTQYF
TRBV6-2/TRBV6-3	-	-	TRBJ2-7	TGTGCCAGCAGTTACCCGACAGCAACCAACTACGAGCAGTACTTC	CASSYPTATNYEQYF
TRBV10-3	-	once	TRBJ2-1	TGTGCCACCGACGGAGTAGGTAATGAGCGGTTCTTC	CATDGVGNERFF
TRBV7-2	-	-	TRBJ1-5	TGTGCCAGCAGCTTAGGCCCAGAGGTGAACAATCAGCCCCAGCATTTT	CASSLGPEVNNQPQHF
TRBV29-1	-	-	TRBJ1-2	TGCAGCGTTGTAGGGCAAACCGGCAACTATGGCTACACCTTC	CSVVGQTGNYGYTF
TRBV12-3/TRBV12-4	TRBD2	-	TRBJ2-3	TGTGCCAGCAATCCGGACCTTCAGCGGGGGGGCGTTACGCAGTATTTT	CASNPDLQRGGVTQYF
TRBV28	-	-	TRBJ2-7	TGTGCCAGCAGTTTACTTACTCCTACACGCGAGCAGTACTTC	CASSLLTPTREQYF
TRBV20-1	TRBD1	-	TRBJ2-1	TGCAGTGCTAGTGACAGGGAACACAATGAGCAGTTCTTC	CSASDREHNEQFF
TRBV7-8	-	-	TRBJ2-4	TGTGCCAGCAGCGAGAACCACGGGACCCGATCTCAAATTCAGTACTTC	CASSENHGTRSQIQYF
TRBV7-2	TRBD2	-	TRBJ2-1	TGTGACAGCAGCTTAGGGTCGGGGCGGGGGGGCCAGTTCTTC	CDSSLGSGRGGQFF
TRBV6-5	TRBD1	once	TRBJ1-2	TGTGCCAGCAGTTACTCGCAAACTGGAACAGGGGGTGGTGGCTACACCTTC	CASSYSQTGTGGGGYTF
TRBV28	TRBD2	-	TRBJ2-1	TGTGCCAGCAGTTTAGCCCTAGCGGGGGGGCTTTACAATGAGCAGTTCTTC	CASSLALAGGLYNEQFF
TRBV4-2	TRBD1	-	TRBJ1-2	TGTGCCACCAGCCGAGGACTTGGACAGGGAAAAGCTAACTATGGCTACACCTTC	CATSRGLGQGKANYGYTF